The 8 T cell receptor beta chains listed next were all sequenced from one sample in a study of T cells in Graves' hyperthyroidism and ophthalmopathy. TCR beta CDR3 regions were amplified from RNA transcripts. Initially, a first-round RT-PCR of the TCR CDR3 employed the HTBI primer set. TCRdb processed the multiplex PCR reads anew with MiXCR; each CDR3 protein has one entry. The profile shows around 300,000 distinct CDR3 sequences, roughly 19% of them singletons. The sample comprised blood. The receptors come from a man between 45 and 60 years old with Graves' ophthalmopathy.

This clonotype occurred a few times. An end of the junction differs from the germline gene, which may be a read error. This chain uses TRBV3-1 with TRBJ2-3; no reliable D call. CDR1 is LGHDT, CDR2 YNNKEL, per germline (reference sequence). This CDR3 is built from 14 residues. As DNA, the CDR3 is TGTGCCAGCAGTCAAGGGATGGGGACAGATACGCAGTATTTT. As protein: CASSQGMGTDTQYF.

This clonotype has at least ten counts. V is TRBV20-1 and J is TRBJ2-3; D unclear. The CDR3 length is 16 residues. Trimming shortened V by 4 bases and J by 0 bases, and 17 bases separated the two germline ends. Germline V lookup: CDR1 DFQATT, CDR2 SNEGSKA (reference sequence). CDR3 protein: CSATDSILRSTDTQYF. In DNA, the CDR3 is TGCAGTGCTACCGACTCAATACTGAGAAGCACAGATACGCAGTATTTT.

As to this clonotype: Given the absence of the conserved phenylalanine or tryptophan at the CDR3 end, a read error is likely. The chain joins TRBV27 to TRBJ2-7; 9 nucleotides line up with TRBD1. Per germline, CDR1 MNHEY and CDR2 SMNVEV (reference sequence). J gave up 3 bases and V 5 bases, and 8 bases lay outside the gene matches. The CDR3 is 15 residues long. The CDR3 loop is CASSLTGTGSYEQYI. CDR3 bases: TGTGCCAGCAGTCTGACCGGGACAGGGAGCTACGAGCAGTACATC.

This clonotype was recorded many times. The J gene is TRBJ2-7, the V gene TRBV30; 8 positions match TRBD1. CDR1 and CDR2 (germline): GTSNPN, SVGIG (reference sequence). The junction had 9 bases not matched to a gene; V was cut back by 2 bases and J by 6 bases. This CDR3 contains 14 residues. This CDR3 is CAWSLGRGQSEQYF. The CDR3, as DNA: TGTGCCTGGAGTCTTGGCAGGGGGCAAAGCGAGCAGTACTTC.

This clonotype was seen a handful of times. The chain links TRBV9 to TRBJ2-7; perhaps D is TRBD1 or TRBD2 (6 bases each). The CDR3 has 15 amino acids. Per the germline V gene, CDR1 is SGDLS and CDR2 is YYNGEE. Trimming removed 4 bases from V and 4 bases from J, with 18 bases in between. The CDR3 spells CASSPTEGGKYEQYF. The CDR3 nucleotides are TGTGCCAGCAGCCCCACAGAAGGGGGGAAATACGAGCAGTACTTC.

The CDR3 reads CATSDLGGQPQHF. In DNA form, the CDR3 reads TGTGCCACCAGTGATTTGGGGGGCCAGCCCCAGCATTTT. The V call is TRBV24-1, the J call TRBJ1-5, with D possibly being TRBD1 (6 bases). This CDR3 contains 13 residues. V was clipped by 0 bases and J by 7 bases, with 6 bases between them. Germline loops: CDR1 KGHDR, CDR2 SFDVKD.

This clonotype was observed at least ten times. This chain joins TRBV9 and TRBJ2-2, with 11 bases identical to TRBD2. Germline V CDR1 and CDR2: SGDLS, YYNGEE. This CDR3 contains 17 residues. The V segment lost 3 bases and the J segment 2 bases; nucleotides outside the gene matches: 6. The CDR3 is CASSALLAGVNTGELFF. The CDR3 DNA reads TGTGCCAGCAGCGCCCTACTAGCGGGAGTAAACACCGGGGAGCTGTTTTTT. Looking up the rest from reference TRBV9 and TRBJ2-2 gives the full variable domain: DSGVTQTPKHLITATGQRVTLRCSPRSGDLSVYWYQQSLDQGLQFLIQYYNGEERAKGNILERFSAQQFPDLHSELNLSSLELGDSALYFCASSALLAGVNTGELFFGEGSRLTVL.

This clonotype was recorded many times. J is TRBJ1-1 and V is TRBV7-8; possibly TRBD1 for D (6 bases). Germline CDR1 reads SGHVS; CDR2 reads FQNEAQ. CDR3 length: 16 residues. The V gene lost 0 bases and the J gene lost 4 bases, with 15 bases spanning the gap. The CDR3 region has the DNA TGTGCCAGCAGCTTAGCCTCTTACAGGGTGACCACTGAAGCTTTCTTT. Protein: CASSLASYRVTTEAFF.